This T cell receptor beta chain was profiled in a study of T cells in Graves' hyperthyroidism and ophthalmopathy. Regions amplified from RNA transcripts were the TCR beta CDR3 regions. The TCR CDR3 first-round RT-PCR relied on the HTBI primer set. Each CDR3 protein is one row after TCRdb ran MiXCR on the multiplex PCR reads. The table records approximately 690,000 distinct CDR3 sequences, more than 20% of them present only once. The CDR3 contains 13 residues. The germline gives CDR1 SGHAT, CDR2 FQNNGV. Trimming took off 4 bases at V and 7 bases at J, with 14 bases between the two ends. In its sample, this clonotype was seen many times. Its antigen is as yet unknown. Enrolled ophthalmopathy patients presented with a Clinical Activity Score of at least 3, a NOSPECS grade of at least 4, and disease duration under 3 months. Criteria for exclusion of patients were uncontrolled infection, other autoimmune disease, pregnancy or lactation.

Study-wide findings and caveats: Prediction of ophthalmopathy progression came a median around 7.1 months pre-onset. The blood repertoire included most of the expanded thyroid clonotypes above 0.001.

The sample taken for sequencing was blood. This TCR derives from a man aged 25 to 40 with Graves' ophthalmopathy. V gene TRBV11-2 combines with J gene TRBJ2-7; D gene ambiguous. DNA for the CDR3: TGTGCCAGCAGCTCCCAGCGCGCTGGAGAGCAGTACTTC. This gives the protein CASSSQRAGEQYF.